Sequencing of this T cell receptor (beta chain) was carried out in a study of blood T cell repertoires in COVID-19. V lost 4 bases, J lost 5 bases, and 14 bases lay in between. CDR3 length: 14 residues. The germline gives CDR1 KGHSH, CDR2 LQKENI. TCRdb's table, derived via immunoSEQ multiplex PCR, lists solely in-frame clones and lacks some. The table has under 250,000 clones, roughly 86% seen once. The clonotype was recovered from an older woman who had recovered from COVID-19. The sequenced sample consisted of peripheral blood. The J gene is TRBJ2-5, the V gene TRBV18, with a possible D match to TRBD2 (6 bases). This CDR3 reads CASSRTEAGETQYF. As DNA, the CDR3 is TGTGCCAGCTCACGAACAGAGGCGGGGGAGACCCAGTACTTC.